A selection of T cell receptor beta chains follows, all from one sample in a study of tumor-infiltrating lymphocytes in primary liver carcinoma. TCRdb redid the calling of the multiplex PCR reads with MiXCR, one entry per CDR3 protein. The repertoire holds fewer than 400,000 distinct CDR3 sequences, over 55% seen once, with roughly 10% in the top ten. The specimen sequenced was peripheral blood. Every receptor here comes from a man aged 35 to 55 with primary liver carcinoma and hepatitis B virus infection. CDR3s include the opening cysteine and the closing phenylalanine or tryptophan. The D gene is left open where the match is weak.

D gene: TRBD2; V gene: TRBV6-2/TRBV6-3; CDR3 protein: CASSHASGRASGEQFF
D gene: .; V gene: TRBV7-8; CDR3 protein: CASSPLAQGYEQYF
D gene: TRBD2; V gene: TRBV6-2/TRBV6-3; CDR3 protein: CASNPPGTMYNEQFF
D gene: .; V gene: TRBV4-1; CDR3 protein: CANSQERLPSGANVLTF
D gene: .; V gene: TRBV6-1; CDR3 protein: CASSEFPGHTHQVSTDTQYF
D gene: TRBD2; V gene: TRBV20-1; CDR3 protein: CSALLAGGYQETQYF
D gene: .; V gene: TRBV5-4; CDR3 protein: CASSMGIQETQYF
D gene: .; V gene: TRBV4-3; CDR3 protein: CASSQGTTSGKLTDTQYF
D gene: .; V gene: TRBV12-3/TRBV12-4; CDR3 protein: CASNLGKRGTGTQYF
D gene: TRBD1; V gene: TRBV10-2; CDR3 protein: CASTDRGTIQTQYF
D gene: .; V gene: TRBV4-1; CDR3 protein: CASSQVTLAKNIQYF
D gene: .; V gene: TRBV6-2/TRBV6-3; CDR3 protein: CASSTAGRRGAYNEQFF
D gene: TRBD1; V gene: TRBV11-3; CDR3 protein: CVNSLEAGTGHTGELFF
D gene: .; V gene: TRBV5-5; CDR3 protein: CTSNYGEPDTQYF
D gene: .; V gene: TRBV11-3; CDR3 protein: CASSLAGVGYNEQFF
D gene: TRBD1; V gene: TRBV29-1; CDR3 protein: CSVAGTAEQYF
D gene: TRBD1; V gene: TRBV11-1; CDR3 protein: CASSRQGVGADILTF
D gene: .; V gene: TRBV4-2; CDR3 protein: CASSQDNANSGYNEQFF
D gene: .; V gene: TRBV6-1; CDR3 protein: CASSPIGQGSAKNSQYF
D gene: .; V gene: TRBV29-1; CDR3 protein: CSVDEGGINEQFF
D gene: .; V gene: TRBV5-1; CDR3 protein: CASSADGETQYF
D gene: .; V gene: TRBV4-2; CDR3 protein: CVSSQDPGGPQHF
D gene: TRBD1; V gene: TRBV11-1; CDR3 protein: CASSLGQGLEQYF
D gene: TRBD2; V gene: TRBV28; CDR3 protein: CASTSSGRGGHEQFF
D gene: .; V gene: TRBV30; CDR3 protein: CAWSGGRDSWIPPYKRLFF
D gene: .; V gene: TRBV28; CDR3 protein: CASSRPGDSLYEQYF